Following are 19 T cell receptor beta chains from one sample sequenced in a study of T cell responses to AZD1222 COVID-19 vaccine. Assay used: immunoSEQ multiplex PCR; TCRdb lists only in-frame clones, some missing. Among about 110,000 clones listed, around 90% were seen once. The material sequenced was peripheral blood, taken 28 days after the second AZD1222 dose. The receptors originated from an adult who received the AZD1222 COVID-19 vaccine.

The J gene is TRBJ2-3, the V gene TRBV5-1; 10 nucleotides match TRBD2. Germline CDR1 SGHRS, CDR2 YFSETQ. The trim removed 5 bases at V and 3 bases at J, leaving 12 bases unmatched. The CDR3 consists of 17 residues. The CDR3 loop is CASRSGAGGRGTDTQYF. The CDR3 DNA is TGCGCCAGCAGGTCGGGAGCGGGAGGGAGGGGGACAGATACGCAGTATTTT. The full variable domain, completed using reference TRBV5-1 and TRBJ2-3, is KAGVTQTPRYLIKTRGQQVTLSCSPISGHRSVSWYQQTPGQGLQFLFEYFSETQRNKGNFPGRFSGRQFSNSRSEMNVSTLELGDSALYLCASRSGAGGRGTDTQYFGPGTRLTVL.

The rearrangement joins TRBV5-5 to TRBJ2-7, with D possibly matching TRBD2 (6 bases). In germline, CDR1 is SGHKS, CDR2 YYEKEE (reference sequence). The CDR3 consists of 13 residues. Trimming cost V 4 bases and J 3 bases, with 11 bases left between them. The CDR3 reads CASSPSRDYEQYF. For the CDR3, the DNA is TGTGCCAGCAGCCCATCGCGGGACTACGAGCAGTACTTC.

This chain links TRBV12-3 or TRBV12-4 with TRBJ1-1; D call uncertain. The ends were cut back, 6 bases at V and 0 bases at J, with 8 bases in the middle. The CDR3 contains 13 residues. CDR3 DNA: TGTGCCAGCAGCCATAGAATGAACACTGAAGCTTTCTTT. Protein sequence: CASSHRMNTEAFF.

J is TRBJ2-2 and V is TRBV15; D is undetermined. The V gene's germline CDR1 is LNHNV and CDR2 YYDKDF (reference sequence). The CDR3 consists of 16 residues. Trimming left V 0 bases short and J 0 bases short, with 8 bases between. In DNA, the CDR3 is TGTGCCACCAGCAGAGACAGGACCTCGAACACCGGGGAGCTGTTTTTT. This sequence encodes CATSRDRTSNTGELFF.

The genes are TRBV2 and TRBJ2-2; D is perhaps TRBD1 or TRBD2 (5 bases each). CDR3 length: 14 amino acids. The germline CDR1 and CDR2 sequences are SNHLY and FYNNEI. V was shortened by 4 bases and J by 6 bases, with 12 bases between the two germline ends. The chain's CDR3 is CASSGGDGAGELFF. In DNA, the CDR3 is TGTGCCAGCAGTGGAGGGGACGGGGCCGGGGAGCTGTTTTTT.

The J gene is TRBJ1-1, the V gene TRBV21-1. TRBV21-1 is noted as a pseudogene. This CDR3 is built from 15 residues. The CDR3 spells CASSKRGARDTEAFF. CDR3 sequence (DNA): TGTGCCAGCAGCAAACGGGGGGCGCGGGACACTGAAGCTTTCTTT.

The chain recombines TRBV9 with TRBJ1-5; TRBD1 matches 7 bases. The CDR3 totals 15 residues. Germline CDR1 and CDR2: SGDLS and YYNGEE. J gave up 5 bases and V 0 bases, and 5 bases lay outside the gene matches. DNA of the CDR3: TGTGCCAGCAGCGTAGAGCCAGGGGGTCATCAGCCCCAGCATTTT. Protein sequence: CASSVEPGGHQPQHF.

This clone was seen a few times. The rearrangement links TRBV28 to TRBJ1-1, with no clear D. Trimming removed 3 bases from V and 11 bases from J, with 10 bases in between. The CDR3 loop spans 11 amino acids. Germline loops: CDR1 MDHEN, CDR2 SYDVKM. CDR3 amino acids: CASSLAGVAFF. The DNA for the CDR3 is TGTGCCAGCAGTTTGGCCGGGGTCGCTTTCTTT.

The V gene is TRBV19, the J gene TRBJ1-1, with D maybe TRBD1 (5 bases). V was shortened by 5 bases and J by 3 bases, with 10 bases between the two germline ends. Germline CDR1 and CDR2: LNHDA and SQIVND (reference sequence). The CDR3 runs 13 residues. The CDR3 DNA reads TGTGCCAGTAGTGGAAAACAGGACACTGAAGCTTTCTTT. It is translated as CASSGKQDTEAFF.

The chain's CDR3 is CASSGGDSQETQYF. Here the CDR3 DNA reads TGTGCCAGCAGCGGCGGGGACAGCCAAGAGACCCAGTACTTC. The rearrangement links TRBV9 to TRBJ2-5, with a weak D call TRBD1 (7 bases). The V gene's germline CDR1 is SGDLS and CDR2 YYNGEE. The CDR3 has 14 residues. Trimming shortened V by 3 bases and J by 1 base, and 10 bases separated the two germline ends.

This chain uses TRBV30 with TRBJ1-3; weak D call: TRBD1 (5 bases). The CDR3 is 16 residues long. Trimming stripped 3 bases from V and 0 bases from J, with 15 bases between. CDR1 GTSNPN and CDR2 SVGIG come from the germline V gene (reference sequence). The CDR3 region has the DNA TGTGCCTGGAGGGACTGGGGGAGGGGCTCTGGAAACACCATATATTTT. Amino acid sequence: CAWRDWGRGSGNTIYF.

This rearrangement joins TRBV12-3 or TRBV12-4 to TRBJ1-1; D is undetermined. This CDR3 spans 13 amino acids. Trimming cost V 1 base and J 5 bases, with 8 bases left between them. As DNA, the CDR3 is TGTGCCAGCAGTTTAGGTGCCCGTACTGAAGCTTTCTTT. Protein sequence: CASSLGARTEAFF.

This chain links TRBV18 with TRBJ1-5; D gene unclear. The CDR3 length is 13 residues. The germline V gene encodes CDR1 KGHSH and CDR2 LQKENI. Deletions cut 4 bases from V and 1 base from J, with 5 bases between. The CDR3 DNA is TGTGCCAGCTCACGGCAGAGCAATCAGCCCCAGCATTTT. Amino acid sequence: CASSRQSNQPQHF. Full variable domain (missing parts from reference TRBV18 and TRBJ1-5): NAGVMQNPRHLVRRRGQEARLRCSPMKGHSHVYWYRQLPEEGLKFMVYLQKENIIDESGMPKERFSAEFPKEGPSILRIQQVVRGDSAAYFCASSRQSNQPQHFGDGTRLSIL.

V is TRBV5-5 and J is TRBJ2-7; D ambiguous. CDR3 length: 14 amino acids. In germline, CDR1 is SGHKS, CDR2 YYEKEE (reference sequence). V shed 0 bases and J shed 0 bases, with 7 bases lying between them. DNA of the CDR3: TGTGCCAGCAGCTTGGGGCGTAACTCCTACGAGCAGTACTTC. Translation gives CASSLGRNSYEQYF.

The chain uses TRBV2 and TRBJ1-1; 7 bases fit TRBD1. This CDR3 has 11 residues. After removal of 6 bases from V and 10 bases from J, the junction contained 5 bases not matched to a gene. The germline CDR1 and CDR2 sequences are SNHLY and FYNNEI. CDR3 DNA sequence: TGTGCCAGCAGGAACCGGGACAGAGCTTTCTTT. The encoded protein is CASRNRDRAFF.

V and J are TRBV3-1 (or the pseudogene TRBV3-2) and TRBJ2-1, with unresolved D. There are 13 residues in the CDR3. The V and J ends lost 7 bases and 7 bases respectively, with 14 bases between them. Germline V gene sequence: CDR1 LGHDT, CDR2 YNNKEL (reference sequence). The CDR3 loop reads CASKRLDINEQFF. The CDR3 nucleotides are TGTGCCAGCAAAAGGCTCGATATTAATGAGCAGTTCTTC.

The chain is built from TRBV9 and TRBJ2-2; D is unclear. This CDR3 comprises 13 residues. The ends were cut back, 7 bases at V and 0 bases at J, with 7 bases in the middle. Germline loops: CDR1 SGDLS, CDR2 YYNGEE. CDR3 loop: CASQTANTGELFF. The CDR3 DNA is TGTGCCAGCCAGACCGCGAACACCGGGGAGCTGTTTTTT.

Note on this clone: This sample includes further DNA sequences coding for the same CDR3. CDR3 residues: CASSPPSYNEQFF. Here the CDR3 DNA reads TGTGCCAGCAGCCCGCCTTCCTACAATGAGCAGTTCTTC. The chain combines TRBV7-2 with TRBJ2-1; no clear D gene. Germline loops: CDR1 SGHTA, CDR2 FQGNSA. V was trimmed by 5 bases and J by 1 base, leaving 6 bases between them. The CDR3 totals 13 residues.

The chain carries TRBV7-3 and TRBJ2-2; perhaps TRBD2 as D (6 bases). V lost 2 bases to trimming and J lost 3 bases, with 16 bases between them. This CDR3 is 17 amino acids long. CDR1 and CDR2 (germline): SGHTA, FQGTGA. The CDR3 region has the DNA TGTGCCAGCAGCTTAGTTCTTCCGGGGGTCTACACCGGGGAGCTGTTTTTT. Amino acid sequence: CASSLVLPGVYTGELFF.